The present TCR beta chain was sequenced within a study of cytomegalovirus exposure and HLA in healthy donors. Findings and caveats of the study: TCR beta sequences reportedly predicted most subjects' HLA-A and HLA-B alleles accurately. Earlier findings revealed that most TCR beta V segments proved productive either about 90% or about 30% of the time. Specificity of a few CMV-associated chains for CMV antigens was verified in vitro. According to a later analysis, most TCR beta chains associated with CMV appeared HLA-restricted.

With V trimmed by 1 base and J by 5 bases, 4 bases remained unmatched. From germline, CDR1 is KGHSH and CDR2 LQKENI. CDR3 length: 14 residues. In the PCR, 60 Vbeta and 13 Jbeta primers were used. Profiling relied on immunoSEQ multiplex PCR, and the TCRdb table lists in-frame clones only, not all of them. The sample lists approximately 190,000 clones, 80% occurring once. The sample holds one count of this clone. Antigen unknown. This chain connects TRBV18 to TRBJ2-5; 7 positions agree with TRBD1. Sequenced: PBMCs. This receptor was identified in a man aged 35-49 years in good health and CMV-seropositive. The CDR3 region has the DNA TGTGCCAGCTCACCACAGGACAGGCCGGAGACCCAGTACTTC. This codes for CASSPQDRPETQYF.